Below are 15 T cell receptor beta chains sequenced from a single sample in a study. The repertoire was sequenced with immunoSEQ multiplex PCR; TCRdb's copy has only in-frame clones and lacks some. The data hold approximately 50,000 clones, with 85% to 95% observed a single time. The sample consisted of PBMCs. The source is a man aged 40-49 years with rheumatoid arthritis.

This chain joins TRBV7-3 and TRBJ2-2, with TRBD2 matching 8 bases. Germline V lookup: CDR1 SGHTA, CDR2 FQGTGA. Trimming took 4 bases from V and 4 from J; bases not matched to a gene: 2. The CDR3 sequence is 14 residues long. As DNA, the CDR3 is TGTGCCAGCAGCTCGGGGGGGCCCACCGGGGAGCTGTTTTTT. Translated, it gives CASSSGGPTGELFF.

The rearrangement uses TRBV18 and TRBJ2-7, with D perhaps TRBD2 (5 bases). The CDR3 extends over 15 amino acids. The V gene lost 3 bases and the J gene lost 4 bases, with 16 bases spanning the gap. Germline V gene sequence: CDR1 KGHSH, CDR2 LQKENI. The CDR3 sequence is CASSPVPSGRYEQYF. CDR3 bases: TGTGCCAGCTCACCCGTACCCAGCGGTCGGTACGAGCAGTACTTC. The full variable domain, completed using reference TRBV18 and TRBJ2-7, is NAGVMQNPRHLVRRRGQEARLRCSPMKGHSHVYWYRQLPEEGLKFMVYLQKENIIDESGMPKERFSAEFPKEGPSILRIQQVVRGDSAAYFCASSPVPSGRYEQYFGPGTRLTVT.

The chain carries TRBV14 and TRBJ2-3, with 9 bases aligning to TRBD1. CDR1 and CDR2 from the germline V gene are SGHDN and FVKESK. The V and J ends lost 3 bases and 8 bases, in that order; junction bases with no gene match: 9. The CDR3 has 15 amino acids. The CDR3 sequence is CASSQGQGATVTQYF. The CDR3 DNA reads TGTGCCAGCAGCCAGGGACAGGGTGCCACGGTTACGCAGTATTTT. The full variable domain, in which reference TRBV14 and TRBJ2-3 provide the parts outside the CDR3, is EAGVTQFPSHSVIEKGQTVTLRCDPISGHDNLYWYRRVMGKEIKFLLHFVKESKQDESGMPNNRFLAERTGGTYSTLKVQPAELEDSGVYFCASSQGQGATVTQYFGPGTRLTVL.

The genes are TRBV27 and TRBJ2-7; possible D gene TRBD1, 6 bases. V lost 0 bases and J lost 3, with 6 bases in between. The CDR3 length is 13 residues. CDR1 MNHEY and CDR2 SMNVEV come from the germline V gene (reference sequence). The CDR3 nucleotides are TGTGCCAGCAGTTTATCGGACAGCTACGAGCAGTACTTC. Residues: CASSLSDSYEQYF.

The chain joins TRBV6-6 to TRBJ1-1, with 9 positions matching TRBD1. V shed 0 bases and J 1 base; nucleotides not matched to a gene: 3. CDR1 MNHNY and CDR2 SVGAGI come from the germline V gene (reference sequence). The CDR3 is 16 residues long. Here the CDR3 DNA reads TGTGCCAGCAGTTACTCATTGGACAGGGGGAACACTGAAGCTTTCTTT. Protein product: CASSYSLDRGNTEAFF.

The chain carries TRBV25-1 and TRBJ1-1, with TRBD1 matching 8 bases. The ends lost 3 bases at V and 11 bases at J; junction bases unmatched: 11. The CDR3 has 14 residues. Germline CDR1 and CDR2: MGHDK and SYGVNS. The CDR3 bases are TGTGCCAGCAGTGACGATACCAGGGGGCGCGAGGCTTTCTTT. The encoded protein is CASSDDTRGREAFF.

The chain recombines TRBV20-1 with TRBJ2-5; D unresolved. In germline, CDR1 is DFQATT, CDR2 SNEGSKA (reference sequence). This CDR3 is built from 11 residues. The ends were cut back, 0 bases at V and 5 bases at J, with 4 bases in the middle. The CDR3 DNA follows: TGCAGTGCTAGAGATCGTGAGACCCAGTACTTC. It translates to CSARDRETQYF.

The rearrangement links TRBV30 to TRBJ1-5; 8 bases agree with TRBD1. Germline CDR1 reads GTSNPN; CDR2 reads SVGIG (reference sequence). This CDR3 is built from 15 residues. The ends lost 2 bases at V and 4 bases at J; junction bases unmatched: 7. In nucleotides, the CDR3 is TGTGCCTGGAGTTTTGGACAGGGAAGGAATCAGCCCCAGCATTTT. Its protein is CAWSFGQGRNQPQHF.

J is TRBJ2-1 and V is TRBV27; no firm D call. Germline V gene lookup returns CDR1 MNHEY and CDR2 SMNVEV (reference sequence). The CDR3 covers 16 residues. V lost 4 bases to trimming and J lost 4 bases, with 17 bases between them. CDR3 in amino acids: CASSSRTGAGYNEQFF. CDR3 coding DNA: TGTGCCAGCAGTTCCAGGACCGGCGCCGGGTACAATGAGCAGTTCTTC.

This clone occurred once. The chain is built from TRBV30 and TRBJ1-2; TRBD1 might be the D (5 bases). The V gene's germline CDR1 is GTSNPN and CDR2 SVGIG (reference sequence). The CDR3 sequence is 13 residues long. With 2 bases removed from V and 4 bases from J, the gap between germline ends came to 11 bases. The CDR3, as DNA: TGTGCCTGGAGTACGACAGTACCCTATGGCTACACCTTC. Encoded protein: CAWSTTVPYGYTF.

The chain uses TRBV6-2 or TRBV6-3 and TRBJ1-5; weak D call: TRBD1 (6 bases). Germline lookup yields CDR1 MNHEY and CDR2 SVGEGT. Trimming stripped 1 base from V and 1 base from J, with 11 bases between. This CDR3 is 16 amino acids long. Written as DNA, the CDR3 is TGTGCCAGCAGTTACTACGGACAGTTAAGCAATCAGCCCCAGCATTTT. Protein: CASSYYGQLSNQPQHF.

The J gene is TRBJ2-3, the V gene TRBV28; D unclear. The CDR3 sequence is 15 residues long. Germline loops: CDR1 MDHEN, CDR2 SYDVKM. V was cut by 10 bases and J by 2 bases, with 19 bases left in between. The DNA for the CDR3 is TGTGCCACGATGCCCTCCTTACCTTACACAGATACGCAGTATTTT. It yields the protein CATMPSLPYTDTQYF.

This clone was seen a handful of times. The chain uses TRBV5-6 and TRBJ2-2; D ambiguous. Germline V CDR1 and CDR2: SGHDT, YYEEEE. V lost 1 base and J lost 6, with 10 bases in between. The CDR3 contains 14 residues. CDR3 protein: CASSLSRVAGELFF. The CDR3 nucleotides read TGTGCCAGCAGCTTGTCACGTGTCGCCGGGGAGCTGTTTTTT. Combining the CDR3 with reference TRBV5-6 and TRBJ2-2 gives the whole variable domain DAGVTQSPTHLIKTRGQQVTLRCSPKSGHDTVSWYQQALGQGPQFIFQYYEEEERQRGNFPDRFSGHQFPNYSSELNVNALLLGDSALYLCASSLSRVAGELFFGEGSRLTVL.

This clone was detected only a few times. The chain couples TRBV6-6 to TRBJ1-1; perhaps TRBD1 as D (6 bases). The CDR3 is made up of 10 amino acids. The V end lost 6 bases, the J end lost 7 bases, and 6 bases lay between the germline ends. Germline CDR1 MNHNY, CDR2 SVGAGI (reference sequence). The DNA of the CDR3 is TGTGCCAGCAGGACAGGTGAAGCTTTCTTT. As protein: CASRTGEAFF.

The rearrangement uses TRBV20-1 and TRBJ2-7; D is undetermined. V was clipped by 0 bases and J by 2 bases, with 2 bases between them. Germline V gene lookup returns CDR1 DFQATT and CDR2 SNEGSKA (reference sequence). The CDR3 is made up of 11 amino acids. CDR3: CSARDTYEQYF. The CDR3 region has the DNA TGCAGTGCTAGAGACACCTACGAGCAGTACTTC.